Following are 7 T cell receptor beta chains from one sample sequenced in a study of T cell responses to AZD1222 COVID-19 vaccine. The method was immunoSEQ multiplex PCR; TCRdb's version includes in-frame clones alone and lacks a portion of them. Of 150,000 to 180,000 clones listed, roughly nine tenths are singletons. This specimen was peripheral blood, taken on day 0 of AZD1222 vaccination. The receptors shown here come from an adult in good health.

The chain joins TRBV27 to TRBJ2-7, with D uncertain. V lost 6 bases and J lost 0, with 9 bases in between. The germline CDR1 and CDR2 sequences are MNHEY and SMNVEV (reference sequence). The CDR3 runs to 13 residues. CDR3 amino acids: CASRPHSSYEQYF. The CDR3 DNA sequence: TGTGCCAGCAGGCCTCATAGCTCCTACGAGCAGTACTTC.

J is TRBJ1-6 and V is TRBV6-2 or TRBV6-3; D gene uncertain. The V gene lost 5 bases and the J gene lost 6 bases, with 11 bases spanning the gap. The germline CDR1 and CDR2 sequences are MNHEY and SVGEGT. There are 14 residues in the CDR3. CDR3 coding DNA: TGTGCCAGCAGTGCTTTGGGTGGTAATTCACCCCTCCACTTT. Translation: CASSALGGNSPLHF.

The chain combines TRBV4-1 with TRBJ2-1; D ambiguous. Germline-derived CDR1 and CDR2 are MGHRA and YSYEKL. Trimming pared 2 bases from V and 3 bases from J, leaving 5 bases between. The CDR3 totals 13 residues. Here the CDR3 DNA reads TGCGCCAGCAGCCAACTGCTCTACAATGAGCAGTTCTTC. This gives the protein CASSQLLYNEQFF.

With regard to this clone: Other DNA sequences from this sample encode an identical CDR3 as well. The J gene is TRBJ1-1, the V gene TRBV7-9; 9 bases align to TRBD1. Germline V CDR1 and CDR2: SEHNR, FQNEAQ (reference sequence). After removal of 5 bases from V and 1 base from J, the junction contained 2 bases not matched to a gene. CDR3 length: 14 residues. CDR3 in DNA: TGTGCCAGCAGCACGGGACAGGGGAACACTGAAGCTTTCTTT. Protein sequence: CASSTGQGNTEAFF. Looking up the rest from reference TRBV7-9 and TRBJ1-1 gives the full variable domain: DTGVSQNPRHKITKRGQNVTFRCDPISEHNRLYWYRQTLGQGPEFLTYFQNEAQLEKSRLLSDRFSAERPKGSFSTLEIQRTEQGDSAMYLCASSTGQGNTEAFFGQGTRLTVV.

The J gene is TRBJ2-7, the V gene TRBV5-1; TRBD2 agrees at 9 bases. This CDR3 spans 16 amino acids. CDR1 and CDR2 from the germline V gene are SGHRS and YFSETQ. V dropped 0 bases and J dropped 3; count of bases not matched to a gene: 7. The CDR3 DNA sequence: TGCGCCAGCAGCTTGGGGAGTAGCGGGGGTTTCTACGAGCAGTACTTC. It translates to CASSLGSSGGFYEQYF.

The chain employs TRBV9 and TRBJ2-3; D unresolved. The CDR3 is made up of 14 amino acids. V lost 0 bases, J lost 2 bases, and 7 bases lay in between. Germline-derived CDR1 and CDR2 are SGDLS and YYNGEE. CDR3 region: CASSVAPVTDTQYF. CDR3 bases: TGTGCCAGCAGCGTAGCACCGGTCACAGATACGCAGTATTTT.

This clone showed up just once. For the CDR3, the DNA is TGTGCCAGCAGCGTCCTGGGACAGGGCGGAGGTGGCTACACCTTC. Translated: CASSVLGQGGGGYTF. The gene calls are TRBV5-6 and TRBJ1-2; 9 nucleotides match TRBD1. Germline V gives CDR1 SGHDT, CDR2 YYEEEE. The trim removed 4 bases at V and 7 bases at J, leaving 11 bases unmatched. This CDR3 spans 15 amino acids. Complete variable domain (other parts from reference TRBV5-6 and TRBJ1-2): DAGVTQSPTHLIKTRGQQVTLRCSPKSGHDTVSWYQQALGQGPQFIFQYYEEEERQRGNFPDRFSGHQFPNYSSELNVNALLLGDSALYLCASSVLGQGGGGYTFGSGTRLTVV.